This is a list of T cell receptor beta chains from one sample in a study of cytomegalovirus exposure and HLA in healthy donors. Assay: immunoSEQ multiplex PCR; the TCRdb copy retains only in-frame clones and omits some. The sample yields 100,000 to 150,000 clones, around 80% seen once. The source material was PBMCs. The origin of the receptors is a man aged 25 to 45 in good health and CMV-seropositive. CDR3s include the opening cysteine and the closing phenylalanine or tryptophan. Fields, in order: J gene, V gene, clone size, D gene, CDR3 DNA, CDR3 protein. The D gene is left open where the match is weak. The size of a clone is reported for some rows only, either as once, few or many, or as a class for expanded clones.

TRBJ2-7 TRBV13 . TRBD2 TGTGCCAGCAGCTCGGGAATTATAGCGGGACTCTACGAGCAGTACTTC CASSSGIIAGLYEQYF
TRBJ1-2 TRBV19 . . TGTGCCAGTAGTACCCAGGGTAGGGATGGCTACACCTTC CASSTQGRDGYTF
TRBJ2-7 TRBV29-1 . . TGCAGCGTTGAGGTATCAGGGTGGGGCGAGCAGTACTTC CSVEVSGWGEQYF
TRBJ2-7 TRBV9 once TRBD2 TGTGCCAGCAGCGTAGCTACTAGCGGGAGTCAGTACGAGCAGTACTTC CASSVATSGSQYEQYF
TRBJ2-1 TRBV2 . . TGTGCCAGCAGGAAAGGGGGAAGCTCCTACAATGAGCAGTTCTTC CASRKGGSSYNEQFF
TRBJ1-1 TRBV19 few . TGTGCCAGTAACCGAAGGAGAGCAGGGGTGATGAACACTGAAGCTTTCTTT CASNRRRAGVMNTEAFF
TRBJ2-7 TRBV10-3 . . TGTGCCATCAGTGAAGTTTTCGGAGGGCCAAGCGAGCAGTACTTC CAISEVFGGPSEQYF
TRBJ2-1 TRBV5-8 once . TGTGCCAGCAGCTTGCGGCGGTCCTCCTACAATGAGCAGTTCTTC CASSLRRSSYNEQFF
TRBJ1-1 TRBV5-5 . . TGTGCCAGCCGTCCAGGGGCCAGGACTGAAGCTTTCTTT CASRPGARTEAFF
TRBJ1-5 TRBV28 . TRBD1 TGTGCCAGCAGTCCAGGGGGTAGCAATCAGCCCCAGCATTTT CASSPGGSNQPQHF
TRBJ2-7 TRBV4-3 . . TGCGCCAGCAGCCAGGTACTAGAGAACGAGCAGTACTTC CASSQVLENEQYF
TRBJ2-7 TRBV29-1 once . TGCAGCGTTTCCCCAGGGGCGTGGAACGAGCAGTACTTC CSVSPGAWNEQYF
TRBJ2-7 TRBV7-2 . TRBD2 TGTGCCAGCAGCTTAGCTGGGACTAGCGGGAGGGCCTACGAGCAGTACTTC CASSLAGTSGRAYEQYF
TRBJ2-1 TRBV4-2 . TRBD2 TGTGCCAGCAGCCAAGTCCCCTTAGCGGGTTCCATCTACAATGAGCAGTTCTTC CASSQVPLAGSIYNEQFF
TRBJ1-5 TRBV4-1 . . TGCGCCAGCAGCCTCTTCCCCGATCAGCCCCAGCATTTT CASSLFPDQPQHF
TRBJ2-1 TRBV29-1 . . TGCAGCGTTGAAGATCCTAGGGGAACCACCGAGCAGTTCTTC CSVEDPRGTTEQFF
TRBJ2-1 TRBV19 . TRBD1 TGTGCCAGTAGTATCTCCGCCCCGGACAGGGACTACAATGAGCAGTTCTTC CASSISAPDRDYNEQFF
TRBJ2-1 TRBV13 few TRBD2 TGTGCCAGCAGCTTACCTCGGACTAGCGTGGGGCGTCATGAGCAGTTCTTC CASSLPRTSVGRHEQFF
TRBJ2-1 TRBV7-9 . . TGTGCCAGCAGCCCAGTCAATGAGCAGTTCTTC CASSPVNEQFF
TRBJ1-1 TRBV27 . . TGTGCCAGCAGTCCCAGTCCGAACACTGAAGCTTTCTTT CASSPSPNTEAFF
TRBJ2-5 TRBV18 . TRBD2 TGTGCCAGCTCACCTCGGACTAGCGGGAACCAAGAGACCCAGTACTTC CASSPRTSGNQETQYF
TRBJ2-7 TRBV5-4 once TRBD2 TGTGCCAGCAGCTGGGGGGGACTAGCGGGAGGCGAGCAGTACTTC CASSWGGLAGGEQYF
TRBJ2-1 TRBV5-5 . . TGTGCCAGCAGCTTGGGTTACTCATTCCTGAACAATGAGCAGTTCTTC CASSLGYSFLNNEQFF
TRBJ2-5 TRBV10-2 . . TGCGCCAGCAAACTACATATGGGAGAGACCCAGTACTTC CASKLHMGETQYF
TRBJ2-7 TRBV6-5 few . TGTGCCAGCAGTTACTCGTATCAGGGTGAAAGGTACTTC CASSYSYQGERYF
TRBJ2-5 TRBV6-5 . TRBD2 TGTGCTGCGGGGGGAGGCGAGACCCAGTACTTC CAAGGGETQYF
TRBJ2-3 TRBV5-1 . TRBD2 TGCGCCAGCAGCTTGATGAGCGGGGCTGCGGTGGATACGCAGTATTTT CASSLMSGAAVDTQYF
TRBJ2-2 TRBV4-2 . . TGTGCCACCTCAGATCATAGCGGAACGAACACCGGGGAGCTGTTTTTT CATSDHSGTNTGELFF
TRBJ1-1 TRBV27 . . TGTGCCAGCTGGAGGAATGTTAACACTGAAGCTTTCTTT CASWRNVNTEAFF
TRBJ1-5 TRBV19 . . TGTGCCAGTAGTATCTGGGGGACAAGCTCCCAGCATTTT CASSIWGTSSQHF
TRBJ2-5 TRBV28 . . TGTGCCAGCCTACCGAGCGGGCTAGAGCAGACCCAGTACTTC CASLPSGLEQTQYF
TRBJ2-3 TRBV7-3 . . TGTGCCAGTTCAACAGGGTTGGGCCCAATTACGCAGTATTTT CASSTGLGPITQYF
TRBJ2-1 TRBV30 . . TGTGCCTGGACCTCTTATGAGGGTAAGCAGTTCTTC CAWTSYEGKQFF
TRBJ1-4 TRBV27 once . TGTGCCAGCAGTTCACGTTCTGGGAGGTCTAATGAAAAACTGTTTTTT CASSSRSGRSNEKLFF
TRBJ1-1 TRBV28 . . TGTGCCAGCAGTTTACAGAGGGACATGAACACTGAAGCTTTCTTT CASSLQRDMNTEAFF
TRBJ1-1 TRBV5-1 . TRBD1 TGCGCCAGCAGCTTGGCCTTAGAGGACAGGGGATTCGGCACTGAAGCTTTCTTT CASSLALEDRGFGTEAFF
TRBJ1-5 TRBV28 . TRBD1 TGTGCCAGCTCCTTTAGGGACAGCAGCCAGCCCCAGCATTTT CASSFRDSSQPQHF